This TCR beta chain was sequenced during a study of cytomegalovirus exposure and HLA in healthy donors. The study's findings and limits: In an earlier analysis, productive rearrangement rates for most beta V segments clustered near 87% or 30%. Later analysis suggested links between common viral pathogens and several top significant clusters. Reported results showed that the classifier diagnosed cytomegalovirus status with high specificity and sensitivity.

This clone is a singleton in its sample. Its antigen is not known. V shed 5 bases and J shed 2 bases, with 15 bases lying between them. Germline CDR1 and CDR2: SGHRS and YFSETQ. CDR3 length: 15 amino acids. Both 60 Vbeta primers and 13 Jbeta primers went into the PCR. Produced via immunoSEQ multiplex PCR; TCRdb's table is partial and in-frame only. The repertoire holds under 200,000 clones, with over 70% as singletons. This receptor was obtained from a woman between 40 and 50 years old in good health and CMV-seropositive. The sequenced sample consisted of PBMCs. The chain is built from TRBV5-1 and TRBJ2-3, with TRBD1 as a possible D gene (6 bases). The CDR3 protein is CASRDLRGNTDTQYF. The CDR3 DNA reads as TGCGCCAGCAGAGACCTCAGGGGCAACACAGATACGCAGTATTTT.